This passage covers 3 T cell receptor beta chains from one sample sequenced in a study of OX40 agonist ivuxolimab in advanced cancers. TCRdb's copy holds only in-frame clones and misses some; the assay was immunoSEQ multiplex PCR. The sample contains about 110,000 clones, roughly nine tenths of which appear only once. Sequenced here: CD4+ or CD8+ T cells sorted from blood, sampled in a trial of the OX40 agonist ivuxolimab. These TCRs come from an adult with an advanced solid tumor such as melanoma, head and neck, liver or kidney cancer.

J is TRBJ1-4 and V is TRBV15; tentative D call: TRBD1 (5 bases). The germline V gene encodes CDR1 LNHNV and CDR2 YYDKDF (reference sequence). V shed 4 bases and J shed 0 bases, with 21 bases lying between them. This CDR3 contains 19 residues. The CDR3 reads CATSITISGTEATNEKLFF. As DNA, the CDR3 is TGTGCCACCAGCATTACCATTTCCGGGACCGAGGCAACTAATGAAAAACTGTTTTTT.

The chain links TRBV5-4 to TRBJ2-7; 11 bases are a match to TRBD2. Germline-derived CDR1 and CDR2 are SGHNT and YYREEE (reference sequence). CDR3 length: 17 amino acids. Unmatched junction bases numbered 9, after V lost 0 bases and J lost 4 bases. The CDR3 DNA reads TGTGCCAGCAGCTTGGTCGGAGGGCTAGCGGGAGGATACGAGCAGTACTTC. It specifies CASSLVGGLAGGYEQYF.

The V gene is TRBV5-1, the J gene TRBJ2-5; 10 bases are a match to TRBD2. The length of the CDR3 is 15 residues. V lost 4 bases, J lost 1 base, and 4 bases stayed unmatched. Germline loops: CDR1 SGHRS, CDR2 YFSETQ. CDR3 amino acids: CASSLSGGSQETQYF. CDR3 nucleotides: TGCGCCAGCAGCCTTAGCGGGGGGAGCCAAGAGACCCAGTACTTC.